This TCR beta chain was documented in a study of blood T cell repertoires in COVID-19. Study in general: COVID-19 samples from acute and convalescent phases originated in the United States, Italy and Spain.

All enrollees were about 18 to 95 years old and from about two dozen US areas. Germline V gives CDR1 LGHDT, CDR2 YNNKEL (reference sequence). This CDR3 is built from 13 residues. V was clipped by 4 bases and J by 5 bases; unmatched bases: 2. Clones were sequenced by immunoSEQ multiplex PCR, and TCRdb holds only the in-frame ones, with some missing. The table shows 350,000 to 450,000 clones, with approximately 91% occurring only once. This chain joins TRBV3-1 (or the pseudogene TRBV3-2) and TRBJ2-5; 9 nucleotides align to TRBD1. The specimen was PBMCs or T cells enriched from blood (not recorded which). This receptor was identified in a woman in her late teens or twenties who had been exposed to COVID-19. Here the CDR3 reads CASSRQGGETQYF. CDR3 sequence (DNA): TGTGCCAGCAGCCGACAGGGGGGGGAGACCCAGTACTTC.